This passage covers 2 T cell receptor beta chains from one sample sequenced in a study of cytomegalovirus exposure and HLA in healthy donors. This PCR relied on a set of 60 Vbeta primers and 13 Jbeta primers. TCRdb's table, derived via immunoSEQ multiplex PCR, lists solely in-frame clones and lacks some. The sample lists tens of thousands of clones; about three quarters were seen once. Sequenced material: PBMCs. The receptors were sampled from a man between 18 and 29 years old in good health and CMV-seronegative.

The chain joins TRBV30 to TRBJ2-7, with unresolved D. The germline CDR1 and CDR2 sequences are GTSNPN and SVGIG (reference sequence). The CDR3 covers 13 residues. The V gene lost 0 bases and the J gene lost 0 bases, with 6 bases spanning the gap. CDR3 coding DNA: TGTGCCTGGAGTGTTCTCAGCTCCTACGAGCAGTACTTC. Translating gives CAWSVLSSYEQYF.

This clone was detected a few times. The chain is built from TRBV14 and TRBJ2-1; TRBD2 matches at 8 bases. Germline V gene sequence: CDR1 SGHDN, CDR2 FVKESK. J was trimmed by 4 bases and V by 1 base; bases with no gene match: 6. This CDR3 contains 16 residues. The DNA for the CDR3 is TGTGCCAGCAGCCAAGTTCGGGGGGGGAGATACAATGAGCAGTTCTTC. This codes for CASSQVRGGRYNEQFF.